This is a list of T cell receptor beta chains from one sample in a study of blood T cells in healthy people across ages. TCRdb called the 5' RACE reads again in MiXCR, with one record for every CDR3 protein. The profile shows around 870,000 distinct CDR3 sequences, about 28% of them singletons. The sample consisted of blood. The receptors were gathered from a woman older than 75 in good health. CDR3s include the opening cysteine and the closing phenylalanine or tryptophan. The D gene is left open where the match is weak. Where a row states a size, it is once, few, many or the class of an expanded clone; other rows omit it.

J | size | V | D | CDR3 | DNA
TRBJ1-6 | NA | TRBV27 | NA | CASSLEGPGVSPLHF | TGTGCCAGCAGTTTAGAAGGACCCGGGGTTTCACCCCTCCACTTT
TRBJ2-1 | NA | TRBV18 | TRBD1 | CASSTGTGGRNEQFF | TGTGCCAGCTCTACCGGGACAGGGGGGCGCAATGAGCAGTTCTTC
TRBJ2-6 | many | TRBV3-1 | NA | CASSLKPKTVGANVLTF | TGTGCCAGCAGCTTGAAACCGAAGACAGTTGGGGCCAACGTCCTGACTTTC
TRBJ2-1 | NA | TRBV2 | NA | CASRDLSCNEQFF | TGTGCCAGTAGGGATCTTTCCTGCAATGAGCAGTTCTTC
TRBJ2-2 | NA | TRBV5-6 | NA | CASSSGGLYLTGELFF | TGTGCCAGCAGCTCCGGGGGCCTTTACCTCACCGGGGAGCTGTTTTTT
TRBJ2-3 | few | TRBV20-1 | TRBD2 | CSARRGRDTQYF | TGCAGTGCTAGACGCGGGAGGGATACGCAGTATTTT
TRBJ2-1 | many | TRBV29-1 | NA | CSVDERGLGDLGWFF | TGCAGCGTTGATGAACGCGGGTTGGGGGATCTTGGCTGGTTCTTC
TRBJ2-1 | many | TRBV6-5 | TRBD1 | CASSYTGDRGNEQFF | TGTGCCAGCAGTTACACAGGGGACAGGGGCAATGAGCAGTTCTTC
TRBJ1-2 | many | TRBV12-3/TRBV12-4 | NA | CASSRDGSSGYTF | TGTGCCAGCAGCAGAGACGGGTCTTCTGGCTACACCTTC
TRBJ1-4 | NA | TRBV12-3/TRBV12-4 | NA | CASSYPREGRVEEKLFF | TGTGCCAGCAGTTACCCCCGTGAGGGGAGGGTGGAGGAAAAACTGTTTTTT
TRBJ1-2 | few | TRBV9 | NA | CASSPSLVDPRGYTF | TGTGCCAGCAGCCCTAGTCTGGTGGACCCGAGGGGCTACACCTTC
TRBJ1-2 | few | TRBV7-9 | NA | CASRRTVWIYGYTF | TGTGCCAGCCGAAGAACAGTATGGATCTATGGCTATACCTTC
TRBJ2-1 | many | TRBV12-3/TRBV12-4 | NA | CASSNTGYNEQFF | TGTGCCAGCAGTAACACAGGTTACAATGAGCAGTTCTTC
TRBJ2-1 | many | TRBV30 | NA | CACSQSSYNEQFF | TGTGCCTGTTCTCAGAGCTCCTACAATGAGCAGTTCTTC
TRBJ2-5 | NA | TRBV27 | TRBD1 | CASSLRSGGEETQYF | TGTGCCAGCAGTTTAAGGTCAGGGGGAGAGGAGACCCAGTACTTC
TRBJ2-2 | NA | TRBV28 | NA | CASRLQGRNTGEPFF | TGTGCCAGCAGACTGCAGGGGAGGAACACCGGGGAGCCGTTTTTT
TRBJ1-1 | many | TRBV7-2 | NA | CASSFVDREAFF | TGTGCCAGCAGCTTTGTTGACAGGGAAGCTTTCTTT
TRBJ2-7 | many | TRBV7-2 | NA | CASSLAGLRGFPYEQYF | TGTGCCAGCAGCTTAGCCGGACTCAGGGGCTTTCCCTACGAGCAGTACTTC
TRBJ2-6 | NA | TRBV20-1 | NA | CSASDPNSGANVLTF | TGCAGTGCTTCGGACCCAAACTCTGGGGCCAACGTCCTGACTTTC
TRBJ2-1 | many | TRBV20-1 | TRBD2 | CSAAGLAGKEQFF | TGCAGTGCTGCCGGACTAGCGGGGAAGGAGCAGTTCTTC
TRBJ1-1 | few | TRBV12-3/TRBV12-4 | NA | CASTPIDTNTEAFF | TGTGCCAGCACCCCAATAGACACTAACACTGAAGCTTTCTTT
TRBJ2-7 | once | TRBV11-2 | NA | CASREVSPTSSTSGRSLSYEQYF | NA
TRBJ2-5 | NA | TRBV5-1 | NA | CASSLLVQEAQYF | TGCGCCAGCAGCTTGCTAGTTCAAGAGGCCCAGTACTTC
TRBJ2-6 | NA | TRBV5-1 | NA | CASTTIVSSGANVLTF | TGCGCCAGCACTACTATTGTTAGCTCTGGGGCCAACGTCCTGACTTTC
TRBJ2-1 | many | TRBV5-6 | NA | CASSQMGGASNNEQFF | TGTGCCAGCAGCCAAATGGGGGGGGCATCTAACAATGAGCAGTTCTTC
TRBJ1-2 | NA | TRBV30 | NA | CAWSFPGRYGYTF | TGTGCCTGGAGTTTCCCAGGCCGCTATGGCTACACCTTC
TRBJ1-1 | NA | TRBV15 | NA | CATSRGGENTEAFF | TGTGCCACCAGCCGCGGGGGGGAGAACACTGAAGCTTTCTTT
TRBJ2-5 | many | TRBV2 | NA | CASSEATRETQYF | TGTGCCAGCAGTGAAGCGACCCGCGAGACCCAGTACTTC
TRBJ2-1 | many | TRBV4-1 | NA | CASSQDMGQQQFF | TGCGCCAGCAGCCAAGATATGGGACAACAGCAGTTCTTC
TRBJ1-1 | NA | TRBV20-1 | NA | CSARSPTEAFF | TGCAGTGCTAGATCGCCCACTGAAGCTTTCTTT
TRBJ2-7 | NA | TRBV5-5 | NA | CASSLVFGAYNEQYF | TGTGCCAGCAGCTTAGTGTTTGGGGCCTACAATGAGCAGTACTTC
TRBJ2-3 | many | TRBV7-2 | NA | CASSLYTGSGTDTQYF | TGTGCCAGCAGCTTATATACAGGTTCGGGCACAGATACGCAGTATTTT
TRBJ2-3 | many | TRBV20-1 | TRBD2 | CSATTRLAGGFSSTDTQYF | TGCAGTGCTACTACTCGACTAGCGGGGGGGTTCTCTAGCACAGATACGCAGTATTTT
TRBJ2-3 | many | TRBV6-6 | NA | CASSYSGVASDTQYF | TGTGCCAGCAGTTACTCTGGGGTAGCGTCAGATACGCAGTATTTT
TRBJ2-3 | few | TRBV7-8 | NA | CASSWGTTDTQYF | TGTGCCAGCAGCTGGGGGACCACAGATACGCAGTATTTT
TRBJ1-1 | few | TRBV3-1 | NA | CASSQTQDRVTEAFF | TGTGCCAGCAGCCAAACTCAGGATCGTGTCACTGAAGCTTTCTTT